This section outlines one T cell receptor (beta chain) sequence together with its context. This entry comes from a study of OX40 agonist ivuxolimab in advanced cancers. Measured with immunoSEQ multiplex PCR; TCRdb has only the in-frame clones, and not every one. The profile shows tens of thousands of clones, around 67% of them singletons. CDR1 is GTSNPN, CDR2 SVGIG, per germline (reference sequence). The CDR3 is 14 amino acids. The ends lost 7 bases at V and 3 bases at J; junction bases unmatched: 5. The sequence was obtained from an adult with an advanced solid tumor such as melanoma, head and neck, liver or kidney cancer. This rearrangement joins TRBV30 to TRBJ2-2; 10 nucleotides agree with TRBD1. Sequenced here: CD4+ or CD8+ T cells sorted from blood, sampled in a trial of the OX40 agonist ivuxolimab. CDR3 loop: CASDRGLHTGELFF. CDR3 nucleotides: TGTGCCTCAGACAGGGGGCTACACACCGGGGAGCTGTTTTTT.